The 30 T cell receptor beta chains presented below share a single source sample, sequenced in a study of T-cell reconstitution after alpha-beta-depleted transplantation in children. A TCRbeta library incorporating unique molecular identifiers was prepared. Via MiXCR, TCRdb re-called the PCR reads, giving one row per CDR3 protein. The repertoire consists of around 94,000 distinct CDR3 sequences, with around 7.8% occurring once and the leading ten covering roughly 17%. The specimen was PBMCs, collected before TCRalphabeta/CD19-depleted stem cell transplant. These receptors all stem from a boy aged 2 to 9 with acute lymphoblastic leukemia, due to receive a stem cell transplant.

The CDR3 is CASSLIGLAGFTNTGELFF. For the CDR3, the DNA is TGTGCCAGCAGCTTAATTGGACTAGCGGGTTTTACGAACACCGGGGAGCTGTTTTTT. V is TRBV11-2 and J is TRBJ2-2; TRBD2 aligns across 11 bases. CDR1 SGHAT and CDR2 FQNNGV come from the germline V gene. Losses at the gene ends were 2 bases for V and 0 bases for J; bases not matched to a gene: 8. The CDR3 totals 19 residues.

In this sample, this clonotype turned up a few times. The CDR3 protein is CASSPKRGRGSSYEQYF. CDR3 sequence (DNA): TGTGCCAGCAGCCCAAAAAGGGGAAGGGGGAGCTCCTACGAGCAGTACTTC. The chain combines TRBV21-1 with TRBJ2-7; the D call TRBD1 from the table was never checked on the DNA. TRBV21-1 is listed as a pseudogene. This CDR3 contains 17 residues.

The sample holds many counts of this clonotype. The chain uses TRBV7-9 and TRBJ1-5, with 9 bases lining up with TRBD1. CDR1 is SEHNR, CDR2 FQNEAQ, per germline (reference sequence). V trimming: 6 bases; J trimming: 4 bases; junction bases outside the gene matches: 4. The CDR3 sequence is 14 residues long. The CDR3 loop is CASREGTGNQPQHF. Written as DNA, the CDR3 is TGTGCCAGCAGGGAGGGGACAGGGAATCAGCCCCAGCATTTT.

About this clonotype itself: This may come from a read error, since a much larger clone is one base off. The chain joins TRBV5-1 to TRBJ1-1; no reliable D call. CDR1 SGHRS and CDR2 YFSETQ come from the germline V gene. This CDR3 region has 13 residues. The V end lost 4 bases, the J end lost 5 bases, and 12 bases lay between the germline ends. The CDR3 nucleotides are TGCGCCAGCAGCATTGGACCGGGTACTGAAGCTTTCTTT. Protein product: CASSIGPGTEAFF.

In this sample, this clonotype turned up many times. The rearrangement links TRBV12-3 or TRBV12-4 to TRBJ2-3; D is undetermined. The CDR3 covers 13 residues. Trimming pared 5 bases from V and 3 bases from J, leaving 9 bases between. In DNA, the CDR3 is TGTGCCAGCAGTCCCCCCCAGACAGATACGCAGTATTTT. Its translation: CASSPPQTDTQYF.

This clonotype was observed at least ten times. CDR3 protein: CSAGTHPGVPEQYF. CDR3 DNA: TGCAGTGCTGGTACCCACCCGGGCGTCCCCGAGCAGTACTTC. V gene TRBV20-1 combines with J gene TRBJ2-7; no firm D call. Trimming cost V 5 bases and J 6 bases, with 20 bases left between them. The CDR3 contains 14 residues. Germline assignment: CDR1 DFQATT and CDR2 SNEGSKA (reference sequence).

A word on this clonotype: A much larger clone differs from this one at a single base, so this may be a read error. Here the CDR3 reads CASCPTGTRYYEQYF. The CDR3 DNA reads as TGTGCCAGCTGCCCCACCGGGACTAGGTACTATGAGCAGTACTTC. The J gene is TRBJ2-7, the V gene TRBV3-1, with TRBD2 matching 8 bases. This CDR3 spans 15 amino acids. The germline V gene has CDR1 LGHDT and CDR2 YNNKEL (reference sequence). V shed 8 bases, J shed 7 bases, and the junction held 16 bases outside the gene matches.

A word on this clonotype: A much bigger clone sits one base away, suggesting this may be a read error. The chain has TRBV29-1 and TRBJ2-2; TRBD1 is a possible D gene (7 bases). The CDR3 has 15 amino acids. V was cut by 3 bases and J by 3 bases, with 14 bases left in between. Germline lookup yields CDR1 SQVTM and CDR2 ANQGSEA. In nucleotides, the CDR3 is TGCAGCGTTGACAGGGGGGATTCCGACACCGGGGAGCTGTTTTTT. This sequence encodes CSVDRGDSDTGELFF.

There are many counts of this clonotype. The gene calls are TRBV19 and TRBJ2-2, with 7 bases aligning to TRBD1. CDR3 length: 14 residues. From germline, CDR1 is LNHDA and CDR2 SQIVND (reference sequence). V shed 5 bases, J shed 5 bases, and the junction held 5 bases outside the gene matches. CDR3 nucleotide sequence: TGTGCCAGTAGTGGCGACAGGGATACCGGGGAGCTGTTTTTT. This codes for CASSGDRDTGELFF.

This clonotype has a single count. The CDR3 region is CASSLRAGGIYSPLHF. The CDR3 bases are TGTGCCAGCAGCTTACGGGCAGGGGGCATTTATTCACCCCTCCACTTT. The chain joins TRBV7-2 to TRBJ1-6, with 8 positions matching TRBD1. The germline V gene encodes CDR1 SGHTA and CDR2 FQGNSA. The ends lost 2 bases at V and 8 bases at J; junction bases unmatched: 8. The CDR3 has 16 amino acids.

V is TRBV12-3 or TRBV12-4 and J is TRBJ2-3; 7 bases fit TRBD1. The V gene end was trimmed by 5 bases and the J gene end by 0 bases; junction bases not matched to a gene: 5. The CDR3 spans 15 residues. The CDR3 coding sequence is TGTGCCAGCAGTAAAGGGGGCGCTAGCACAGATACGCAGTATTTT. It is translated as CASSKGGASTDTQYF.

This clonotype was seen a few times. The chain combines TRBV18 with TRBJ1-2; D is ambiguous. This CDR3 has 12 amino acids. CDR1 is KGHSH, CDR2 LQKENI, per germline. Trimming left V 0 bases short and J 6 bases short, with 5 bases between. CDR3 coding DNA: TGTGCCAGCTCACCACCGCTTAATGGCTACACCTTC. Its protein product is CASSPPLNGYTF.

CDR3 in amino acids: CASSVGQGIYNEQFF. Here the CDR3 DNA reads TGTGCCAGCAGTGTGGGACAGGGCATCTACAATGAGCAGTTCTTC. The genes are TRBV6-1 and TRBJ2-1; 9 positions match TRBD1. V lost 4 bases to trimming and J lost 3 bases; unmatched junction nucleotides: 4. The V gene's germline CDR1 is MNHNS and CDR2 SASEGT. The CDR3 has 15 amino acids.

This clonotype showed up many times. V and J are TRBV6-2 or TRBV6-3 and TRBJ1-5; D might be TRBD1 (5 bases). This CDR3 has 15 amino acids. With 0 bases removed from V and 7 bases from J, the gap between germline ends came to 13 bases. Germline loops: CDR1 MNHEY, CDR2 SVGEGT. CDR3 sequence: CASSYSSAGSQPQHF. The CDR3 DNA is TGTGCCAGCAGTTACTCGTCCGCAGGGAGCCAGCCCCAGCATTTT.

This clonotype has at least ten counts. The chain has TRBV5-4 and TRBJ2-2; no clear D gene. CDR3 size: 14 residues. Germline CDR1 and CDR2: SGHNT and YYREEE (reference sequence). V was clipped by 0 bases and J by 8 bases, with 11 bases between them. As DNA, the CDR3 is TGTGCCAGCAGCTTGGATTTTACTTCGGGGGAGCTGTTTTTT. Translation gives CASSLDFTSGELFF.

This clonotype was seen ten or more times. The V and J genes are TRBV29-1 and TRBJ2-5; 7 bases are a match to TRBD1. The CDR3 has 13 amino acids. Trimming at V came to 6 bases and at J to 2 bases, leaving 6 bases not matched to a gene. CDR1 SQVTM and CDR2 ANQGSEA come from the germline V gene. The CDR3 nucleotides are TGCAGCGTGGGGGACAGTCAACAAGAGACCCAGTACTTC. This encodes CSVGDSQQETQYF.

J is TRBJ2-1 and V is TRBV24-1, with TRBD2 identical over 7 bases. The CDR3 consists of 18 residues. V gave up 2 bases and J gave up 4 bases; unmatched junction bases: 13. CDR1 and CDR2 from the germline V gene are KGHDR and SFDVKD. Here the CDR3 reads CATSDSRAPQGGYNEQFF. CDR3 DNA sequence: TGTGCCACCAGTGATTCGAGAGCCCCCCAGGGAGGGTACAATGAGCAGTTCTTC.

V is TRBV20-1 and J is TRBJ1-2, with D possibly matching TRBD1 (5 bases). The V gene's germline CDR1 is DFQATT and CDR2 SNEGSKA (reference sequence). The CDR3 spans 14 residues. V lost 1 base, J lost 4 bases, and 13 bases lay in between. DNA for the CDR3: TGCAGTGCTAGAGGGGGGGGGAATTCCTATGGCTACACCTTC. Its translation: CSARGGGNSYGYTF.

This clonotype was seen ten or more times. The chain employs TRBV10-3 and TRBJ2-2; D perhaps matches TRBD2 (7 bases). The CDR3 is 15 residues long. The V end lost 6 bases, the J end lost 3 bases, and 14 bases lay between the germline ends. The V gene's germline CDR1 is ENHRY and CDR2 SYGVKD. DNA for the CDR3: TGTGCCATCAGCCGGAGGGAGGGGGACACCGGGGAGCTGTTTTTT. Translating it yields CAISRREGDTGELFF.

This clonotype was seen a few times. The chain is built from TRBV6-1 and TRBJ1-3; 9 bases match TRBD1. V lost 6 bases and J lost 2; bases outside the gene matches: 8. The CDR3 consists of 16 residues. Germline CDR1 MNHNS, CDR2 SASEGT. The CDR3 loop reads CASRIQGALPGNTIYF. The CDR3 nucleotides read TGTGCCAGCAGAATACAGGGGGCACTCCCTGGAAACACCATATATTTT.

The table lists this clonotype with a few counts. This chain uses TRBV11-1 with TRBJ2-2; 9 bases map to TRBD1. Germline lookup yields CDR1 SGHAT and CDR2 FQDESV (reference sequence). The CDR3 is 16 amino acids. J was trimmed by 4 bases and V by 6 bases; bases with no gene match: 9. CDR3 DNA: TGTGCCAGCAGACAGACCGGGACAGGGATCACCGGGGAGCTGTTTTTT. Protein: CASRQTGTGITGELFF.

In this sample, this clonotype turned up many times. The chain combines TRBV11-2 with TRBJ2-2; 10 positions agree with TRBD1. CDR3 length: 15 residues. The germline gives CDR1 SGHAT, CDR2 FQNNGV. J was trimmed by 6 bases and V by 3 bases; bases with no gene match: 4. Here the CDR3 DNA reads TGTGCCAGCAGCTTTAGACAGGGGGCGGCCGGGGAGCTGTTTTTT. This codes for CASSFRQGAAGELFF.

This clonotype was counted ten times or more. CDR3 in amino acids: CASSYTGAGQPQHF. The CDR3 DNA reads TGTGCCAGCAGTTACACAGGGGCTGGCCAGCCCCAGCATTTT. The V call is TRBV12-3 or TRBV12-4, the J call TRBJ1-5; 7 bases fit TRBD1. CDR3 size: 14 residues. V trimming: 4 bases; J trimming: 7 bases; junction bases outside the gene matches: 7.

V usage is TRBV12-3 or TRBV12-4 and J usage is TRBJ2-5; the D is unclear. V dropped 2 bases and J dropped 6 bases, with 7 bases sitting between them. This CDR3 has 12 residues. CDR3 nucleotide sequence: TGTGCCAGCAGTTTAATTGAAAAGACCCAGTACTTC. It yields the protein CASSLIEKTQYF.

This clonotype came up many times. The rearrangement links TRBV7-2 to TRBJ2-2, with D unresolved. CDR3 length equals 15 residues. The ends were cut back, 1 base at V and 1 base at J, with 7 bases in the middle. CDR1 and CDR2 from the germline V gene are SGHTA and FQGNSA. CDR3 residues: CASSLGGLNTGELFF. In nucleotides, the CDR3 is TGTGCCAGCAGCTTAGGTGGGCTGAACACCGGGGAGCTGTTTTTT. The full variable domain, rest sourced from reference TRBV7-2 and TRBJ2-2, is GAGVSQSPSNKVTEKGKDVELRCDPISGHTALYWYRQSLGQGLEFLIYFQGNSAPDKSGLPSDRFSAERTGGSVSTLTIQRTQQEDSAVYLCASSLGGLNTGELFFGEGSRLTVL.

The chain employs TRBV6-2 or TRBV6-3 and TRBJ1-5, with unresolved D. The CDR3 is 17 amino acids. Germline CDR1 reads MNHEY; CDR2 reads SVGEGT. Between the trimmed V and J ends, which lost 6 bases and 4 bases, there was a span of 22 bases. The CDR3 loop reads CASSKRMVSPTNQPQHF. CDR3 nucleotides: TGTGCCAGCAGCAAACGCATGGTTTCCCCCACGAATCAGCCCCAGCATTTT.

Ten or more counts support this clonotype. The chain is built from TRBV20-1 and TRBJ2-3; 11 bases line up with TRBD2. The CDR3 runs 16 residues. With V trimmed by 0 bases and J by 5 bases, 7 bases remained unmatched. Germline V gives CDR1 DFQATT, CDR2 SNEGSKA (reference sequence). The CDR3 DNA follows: TGCAGTGCTAGAGATTTACTAGCGGGGGATGGAGATACGCAGTATTTT. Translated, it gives CSARDLLAGDGDTQYF.

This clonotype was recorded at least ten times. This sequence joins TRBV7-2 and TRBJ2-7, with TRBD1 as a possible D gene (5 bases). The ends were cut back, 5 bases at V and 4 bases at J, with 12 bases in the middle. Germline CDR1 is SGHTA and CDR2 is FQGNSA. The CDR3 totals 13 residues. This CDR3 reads CASSNRQTYEQYF. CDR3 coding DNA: TGTGCCAGCAGCAATCGACAGACGTACGAGCAGTACTTC.

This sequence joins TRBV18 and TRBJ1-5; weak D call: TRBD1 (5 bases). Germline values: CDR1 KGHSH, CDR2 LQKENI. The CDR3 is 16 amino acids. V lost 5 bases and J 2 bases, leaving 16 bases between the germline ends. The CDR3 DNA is TGTGCCAGCTCATTCGAGGGGCGAAAGGGCAATCAGCCCCAGCATTTT. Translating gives CASSFEGRKGNQPQHF.

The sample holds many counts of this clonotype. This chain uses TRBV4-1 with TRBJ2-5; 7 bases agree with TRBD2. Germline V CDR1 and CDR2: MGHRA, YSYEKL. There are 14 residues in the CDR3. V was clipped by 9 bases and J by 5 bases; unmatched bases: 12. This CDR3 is CASTGGGLRETQYF. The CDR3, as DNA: TGCGCCAGTACCGGCGGGGGACTACGGGAGACCCAGTACTTC.